This entry is about one TCR beta chain. Antigen: not known. Some clones are missing from TCRdb's copy, which holds only in-frame ones; the method was immunoSEQ multiplex PCR. The sample has about 2.2 million clones, roughly 93% seen once; the top ten hold 1.5% to 2%. The sample is drawn from a study of shared clonotypes between healthy human individuals. Broader study findings: Few donors limited the genetic and exposure-history diversity represented.

It was CD45RO-negative cells, positively selected for CCR7, that made up naive CD8 cells, with terminally differentiated effector memory CD45RA+ cells excluded. The sample comprised naive CD8+ T cells from PBMCs. The sequence was obtained from a man younger than 35 in good health. Some clones in this sample may be carry-over from other donors' samples.

The chain's CDR3 is CASSLGGGGRNFF. The CDR3 region has the DNA TGTGCCAGCAGTTTAGGAGGGGGGGGTCGGAATTTCTTC. The V and J genes are TRBV27 and TRBJ2-1, with D perhaps matching TRBD2 (7 bases). V lost 2 bases and J lost 16, with 18 bases in between. Germline V gives CDR1 MNHEY, CDR2 SMNVEV (reference sequence). The CDR3 runs 13 residues.